The text below deals with one TCR beta chain. The data derive from a study of blood T cell repertoires in COVID-19. Across the study: The origin of the acute and convalescent COVID-19 samples was the United States, Italy and Spain. T cells, B-cell-depleted T cells, or PBMCs provided the cDNA or gDNA that served as material.

Original analysis: Reference gene primer amplification gave estimated nucleated cell counts. Measured with immunoSEQ multiplex PCR; TCRdb has only the in-frame clones, and not every one. That table gives V, J and clone size, and the DNA gave D and trimming. There are 70,000 to 90,000 clones in the sample; more than 60% occur only once, and around 11% lies in the top ten. There are 15 residues in the CDR3. Germline CDR1 reads MNHEY; CDR2 reads SVGAGI. V shed 10 bases, J shed 7 bases, and the junction held 17 bases outside the gene matches. The source of this sequence is a man aged 70 or older with acute or convalescent COVID-19. Sequenced sample: peripheral blood. V usage is TRBV6-5 and J usage is TRBJ1-2; TRBD1 matches 8 bases. CDR3 nucleotides: TGTGCCACCGTGGGGAGTTTCGCAGGGGGCAGTGGCTACACCTTC. Its protein product is CATVGSFAGGSGYTF.